Listed here are 31 T cell receptor beta chains from one sample, sequenced in a study of cytomegalovirus exposure and HLA in healthy donors. Use of 60 Vbeta and 13 Jbeta primers characterized the PCR. Libraries were prepared by immunoSEQ multiplex PCR; TCRdb keeps only in-frame clonotypes and omits some of them. The sample carries more than 95,000 clones, approximately 80% recorded once. The material sequenced was PBMCs. These receptors were taken from a male donor in good health and CMV-seronegative.

J is TRBJ2-2 and V is TRBV7-9, with D possibly being TRBD1 (6 bases). The CDR3 runs 15 residues. Germline-derived CDR1 and CDR2 are SEHNR and FQNEAQ (reference sequence). Trimming shortened V by 4 bases and J by 1 base, and 10 bases separated the two germline ends. The CDR3 sequence: CASSSQGLNTGELFF. The CDR3 nucleotides read TGTGCCAGCAGCTCACAGGGTCTGAACACCGGGGAGCTGTTTTTT. Full variable domain (outside the CDR3, taken from reference TRBV7-9 and TRBJ2-2): DTGVSQNPRHKITKRGQNVTFRCDPISEHNRLYWYRQTLGQGPEFLTYFQNEAQLEKSRLLSDRFSAERPKGSFSTLEIQRTEQGDSAMYLCASSSQGLNTGELFFGEGSRLTVL.

This chain connects TRBV19 to TRBJ2-7; 9 bases map to TRBD2. J gave up 3 bases and V 3 bases, and 6 bases lay outside the gene matches. Germline V CDR1 and CDR2: LNHDA, SQIVND (reference sequence). The CDR3 spans 15 residues. CDR3 coding DNA: TGTGCCAGTAGTATGGGACTAGCAACCGTCTACGAGCAGTACTTC. It codes for CASSMGLATVYEQYF.

The rearrangement uses TRBV9 and TRBJ1-4; TRBD1 matches at 8 bases. The CDR3 has 14 residues. Trimming removed 3 bases from V and 7 bases from J; junction bases left unmatched: 5. Germline values: CDR1 SGDLS, CDR2 YYNGEE. CDR3 nucleotides: TGTGCCAGCAGCGCCGACAGGGGAGGTGAAAAACTGTTTTTT. Translating gives CASSADRGGEKLFF.

The count of this clone is one. This chain's CDR3 is CASSGGASGTSEDTQYF. The CDR3 DNA follows: TGTGCCAGCAGCGGGGGGGCTAGCGGGACAAGCGAAGATACGCAGTATTTT. The chain is built from TRBV11-3 and TRBJ2-3, with 9 bases identical to TRBD2. Germline-derived CDR1 and CDR2 are SGHNT and YENEEA. V trimming: 5 bases; J trimming: 5 bases; junction bases outside the gene matches: 14. The CDR3 contains 17 residues.

This clone was counted between two and nine times. In DNA form, the CDR3 reads TGTGCCAGCAGCCGCAGGGACATTGTTGAAGCTTTCTTT. Its translation: CASSRRDIVEAFF. This rearrangement joins TRBV4-2 to TRBJ1-1, with D perhaps matching TRBD1 (6 bases). In germline, CDR1 is LGHNA, CDR2 YNFKEQ. The CDR3 extends over 13 amino acids. Trimming removed 4 bases at V and 7 bases at J, with 13 bases between.

This clone was detected only once. The genes are TRBV28 and TRBJ1-1; maybe TRBD1 (5 bases). Germline V gene data show CDR1 as MDHEN and CDR2 as SYDVKM. Trimming shortened V by 2 bases and J by 6 bases, and 10 bases separated the two germline ends. This CDR3 has 13 residues. CDR3 bases: TGTGCCAGCAGTTTACAGGGTGTTTCTGAAGCTTTCTTT. This sequence encodes CASSLQGVSEAFF. Full variable domain (missing parts from reference TRBV28 and TRBJ1-1): DVKVTQSSRYLVKRTGEKVFLECVQDMDHENMFWYRQDPGLGLRLIYFSYDVKMKEKGDIPEGYSVSREKKERFSLILESASTNQTSMYLCASSLQGVSEAFFGQGTRLTVV.

V is TRBV18 and J is TRBJ1-1; 9 nucleotides match TRBD1. After removal of 3 bases from V and 5 bases from J, the junction contained 1 base not matched to a gene. The CDR3 consists of 13 residues. Germline V gene data show CDR1 as KGHSH and CDR2 as LQKENI. The CDR3 region is CASSPDRGTEAFF. As DNA, the CDR3 is TGTGCCAGCTCACCCGACAGGGGGACTGAAGCTTTCTTT.

CDR3 sequence (DNA): TGTGCCAGCAGCGACGGACAGAGCCATACGCAGTATTTT. This gives the protein CASSDGQSHTQYF. The V gene is TRBV9, the J gene TRBJ2-3, with TRBD1 as a possible D gene (6 bases). The V gene's germline CDR1 is SGDLS and CDR2 YYNGEE. Trimming pared 3 bases from V and 7 bases from J, leaving 12 bases between. The CDR3 is 13 residues long.

This chain connects TRBV28 to TRBJ2-3; weak D call: TRBD1 (5 bases). Germline CDR1 MDHEN, CDR2 SYDVKM. Trimming removed 6 bases from V and 3 bases from J, with 10 bases in between. The CDR3 sequence is 13 residues long. The CDR3 bases are TGTGCCAGCAGCCTTCAGGGAACAGATACGCAGTATTTT. Protein product: CASSLQGTDTQYF.

The rearrangement joins TRBV27 to TRBJ1-6; D is unclear. This CDR3 comprises 17 residues. V was trimmed by 0 bases and J by 9 bases, leaving 18 bases between them. The germline V gene has CDR1 MNHEY and CDR2 SMNVEV (reference sequence). The DNA of the CDR3 is TGTGCCAGCAGTTTATCGTTGGAACCCCTAGGCGGTTCACCCCTCCACTTT. Translating gives CASSLSLEPLGGSPLHF.

The chain is built from TRBV18 and TRBJ1-4; 7 nucleotides agree with TRBD1. V shed 3 bases, J shed 3 bases, and the junction held 7 bases outside the gene matches. The length of the CDR3 is 16 residues. The germline V gene encodes CDR1 KGHSH and CDR2 LQKENI. The CDR3 region is CASSPTKGAANEKLFF. The DNA for the CDR3 is TGTGCCAGCTCACCCACCAAGGGGGCGGCTAATGAAAAACTGTTTTTT.

The chain links TRBV12-5 to TRBJ1-2, with 8 bases that match TRBD1. The CDR3 extends over 16 amino acids. The germline CDR1 and CDR2 sequences are LGHNT and FRNRAP. The J segment lost 3 bases and the V segment lost 0 bases, leaving 6 bases of the junction unmatched. The DNA of the CDR3 is TGTGCTAGTGGTTTGGTACTTACGGGACAGGACTATGGCTACACCTTC. Amino acid sequence: CASGLVLTGQDYGYTF.

The CDR3 DNA sequence: TGTGCCAGCAGCTCAACAGTCAGGGACTCCTACAATGAGCAGTTCTTC. This translates into CASSSTVRDSYNEQFF. The rearrangement uses TRBV11-3 and TRBJ2-1; perhaps TRBD1 as D (5 bases). Germline CDR1 reads SGHNT; CDR2 reads YENEEA. The CDR3 runs to 16 residues. V lost 4 bases and J 0 bases, leaving 13 bases between the germline ends. The variable domain in full, completed from reference TRBV11-3 and TRBJ2-1, reads EAGVVQSPRYKIIEKKQPVAFWCNPISGHNTLYWYLQNLGQGPELLIRYENEEAVDDSQLPKDRFSAERLKGVDSTLKIQPAELGDSAVYLCASSSTVRDSYNEQFFGPGTRLTVL.

This chain connects TRBV5-1 to TRBJ1-4; tentatively, D is TRBD1 (6 bases). Trimming pared 3 bases from V and 4 bases from J, leaving 10 bases between. From germline, CDR1 is SGHRS and CDR2 YFSETQ. CDR3 size: 14 residues. CDR3 DNA sequence: TGCGCCAGCAGCTCGGGACAAATTAATGAAAAACTGTTTTTT. Its protein is CASSSGQINEKLFF.

The CDR3 sequence is CASSRDRGRFYTGELFF. The DNA of the CDR3 is TGTGCCAGTTCCCGGGACAGGGGGCGGTTTTACACCGGGGAGCTGTTTTTT. The V call is TRBV19, the J call TRBJ2-2; 12 bases are a match to TRBD1. Germline assignment: CDR1 LNHDA and CDR2 SQIVND (reference sequence). After removal of 8 bases from V and 3 bases from J, the junction contained 10 bases not matched to a gene. The length of the CDR3 is 17 residues. The full variable domain, with the rest looked up from reference TRBV19 and TRBJ2-2, is DGGITQSPKYLFRKEGQNVTLSCEQNLNHDAMYWYRQDPGQGLRLIYYSQIVNDFQKGDIAEGYSVSREKKESFPLTVTSAQKNPTAFYLCASSRDRGRFYTGELFFGEGSRLTVL.

V gene TRBV29-1 combines with J gene TRBJ2-1, with a possible D match to TRBD2 (7 bases). The CDR3 sequence is 14 residues long. Germline values: CDR1 SQVTM, CDR2 ANQGSEA. Trimming removed 7 bases at V and 3 bases at J, with 16 bases between. The CDR3 reads CSAEGGRFYNEQFF. The CDR3 nucleotides are TGCAGCGCCGAGGGGGGGAGGTTCTACAATGAGCAGTTCTTC.

J is TRBJ2-2 and V is TRBV11-2, with 12 bases aligning to TRBD2. The CDR3 contains 15 residues. Germline values: CDR1 SGHAT, CDR2 FQNNGV. J was trimmed by 1 base and V by 11 bases; bases with no gene match: 5. CDR3 DNA sequence: TGTGCCGGGGAGGGACTAGCGGGGAACACCGGGGAGCTGTTTTTT. Translating it yields CAGEGLAGNTGELFF. Full variable domain (outside the CDR3, taken from reference TRBV11-2 and TRBJ2-2): EAGVAQSPRYKIIEKRQSVAFWCNPISGHATLYWYQQILGQGPKLLIQFQNNGVVDDSQLPKDRFSAERLKGVDSTLKIQPAKLEDSAVYLCAGEGLAGNTGELFFGEGSRLTVL.

This rearrangement joins TRBV11-2 to TRBJ2-1; 9 bases match TRBD2. The V segment lost 2 bases and the J segment 8 bases; nucleotides outside the gene matches: 19. The CDR3 spans 19 residues. In germline, CDR1 is SGHAT, CDR2 FQNNGV. The CDR3: CASSLIFDPVGSGSYEQFF. DNA for the CDR3: TGTGCCAGCAGCTTAATATTTGACCCCGTAGGTAGCGGGAGCTATGAGCAGTTCTTC.

This clone was seen a few times. The CDR3: CASSPGLAGAGELFF. In DNA, the CDR3 is TGCGCCAGCAGCCCCGGACTAGCGGGAGCCGGGGAGCTGTTTTTT. The chain uses TRBV5-1 and TRBJ2-2, with 13 bases matching TRBD2. Germline loops: CDR1 SGHRS, CDR2 YFSETQ. The V and J ends lost 4 bases and 6 bases, in that order; junction bases with no gene match: 3. The CDR3 is 15 amino acids.

CDR3 loop: CASSRGRAETQYF. CDR3 nucleotide sequence: TGTGCCAGCAGCCGTGGGAGGGCCGAGACCCAGTACTTC. V usage is TRBV14 and J usage is TRBJ2-5, with 7 positions matching TRBD2. V shed 4 bases and J 5 bases; nucleotides not matched to a gene: 4. CDR1 is SGHDN and CDR2 is FVKESK in the germline V gene. There are 13 residues in the CDR3.

V usage is TRBV5-6 and J usage is TRBJ2-5, with TRBD2 matching 9 bases. CDR3 size: 17 residues. V shed 1 base, J shed 3 bases, and the junction held 10 bases outside the gene matches. Germline loops: CDR1 SGHDT, CDR2 YYEEEE. In DNA form, the CDR3 reads TGTGCCAGCAGCTTGTGGCAAGCGGGAGGCTGGGAAGAGACCCAGTACTTC. Translating it yields CASSLWQAGGWEETQYF.

This clone has only one observation. The chain uses TRBV5-4 and TRBJ1-1; 8 bases line up with TRBD1. This CDR3 spans 13 amino acids. The V segment lost 3 bases and the J segment 11 bases; nucleotides outside the gene matches: 9. Germline V gene data show CDR1 as SGHNT and CDR2 as YYREEE (reference sequence). CDR3 sequence (DNA): TGTGCCAGCAGCTACGGACAGGGCGTACAGGCTTTCTTT. Its protein is CASSYGQGVQAFF.

The chain employs TRBV27 and TRBJ1-2; D is ambiguous. V shed 0 bases and J shed 5 bases, with 13 bases lying between them. CDR1 is MNHEY, CDR2 SMNVEV, per germline (reference sequence). The CDR3 is 15 amino acids. CDR3 region: CASSLSVAELYGYTF. The CDR3 DNA reads as TGTGCCAGCAGTTTATCTGTTGCGGAGCTTTATGGCTACACCTTC.

The chain combines TRBV9 with TRBJ2-6, with TRBD2 as a possible D gene (7 bases). V gave up 4 bases and J gave up 0 bases, with 20 bases separating them. CDR3 length: 19 residues. Germline assignment: CDR1 SGDLS and CDR2 YYNGEE. For the CDR3, the DNA is TGTGCCAGCAGCCCCAATCCCAGGGGAGGGTCCTCTGGGGCCAACGTCCTGACTTTC. It translates to CASSPNPRGGSSGANVLTF.

The chain uses TRBV2 and TRBJ1-5; possibly TRBD1 for D (5 bases). CDR1 and CDR2 (germline): SNHLY, FYNNEI. The CDR3 loop spans 15 amino acids. V lost 6 bases and J 2 bases, leaving 14 bases between the germline ends. CDR3 residues: CASRGQGLGNQPQHF. As DNA, the CDR3 is TGTGCCAGCAGGGGGCAGGGCTTGGGCAATCAGCCCCAGCATTTT.

The chain links TRBV9 to TRBJ2-7, with 9 nucleotides matching TRBD2. The CDR3 sequence is 15 residues long. Per the germline V gene, CDR1 is SGDLS and CDR2 is YYNGEE. V trimming: 0 bases; J trimming: 5 bases; junction bases outside the gene matches: 6. CDR3 nucleotide sequence: TGTGCCAGCAGCGTAGTGCCTAGCGGGACCCACGAGCAGTACTTC. Its protein product is CASSVVPSGTHEQYF.

Worth noting for this clone: One junction end disagrees with the germline gene, perhaps due to a read error. The chain carries TRBV2 and TRBJ1-4; TRBD1 might be the D (5 bases). CDR3 size: 14 residues. The germline CDR1 and CDR2 sequences are SNHLY and FYNNEI. The CDR3 region is CASNEQVFSEKLFF. CDR3 DNA sequence: TGTGCCAGCAATGAACAGGTTTTTTCGGAAAAACTGTTTTTT.

The chain is built from TRBV18 and TRBJ1-2; D is uncertain. CDR3 length: 16 residues. Trimming cost V 2 bases and J 8 bases, with 21 bases left between them. Germline V gene data show CDR1 as KGHSH and CDR2 as LQKENI. DNA for the CDR3: TGTGCCAGCTCACCAGAGCGGCTTGAGACTAGGCGCGGCTACACCTTC. It specifies CASSPERLETRRGYTF.

This clone was observed a single time. The CDR3 is CAISPWKGDLPPLHF. The CDR3 nucleotides are TGTGCCATCAGTCCTTGGAAGGGGGACCTACCACCCCTCCACTTT. This rearrangement joins TRBV10-3 to TRBJ1-6; maybe TRBD1 (6 bases). This CDR3 has 15 residues. V was cut by 5 bases and J by 11 bases, with 19 bases left in between. Germline V CDR1 and CDR2: ENHRY, SYGVKD.

In regard to this clone: Additional DNA sequences in this sample encode the identical CDR3. The rearrangement uses TRBV19 and TRBJ2-2; D gene unclear. The V end was cut by 9 bases, the J end by 8 bases, with 16 bases between. Germline CDR1 is LNHDA and CDR2 is SQIVND (reference sequence). The CDR3 extends over 13 amino acids. CDR3 DNA sequence: TGTGCCAGCACTCAGGCGAAAACTGGGGAGCTGTTTTTT. Translation: CASTQAKTGELFF. Supplemented by reference TRBV19 and TRBJ2-2, the full variable domain reads DGGITQSPKYLFRKEGQNVTLSCEQNLNHDAMYWYRQDPGQGLRLIYYSQIVNDFQKGDIAEGYSVSREKKESFPLTVTSAQKNPTAFYLCASTQAKTGELFFGEGSRLTVL.

The rearrangement links TRBV5-1 to TRBJ2-3, with D uncertain. Germline V gene sequence: CDR1 SGHRS, CDR2 YFSETQ. This CDR3 spans 14 amino acids. V was trimmed by 4 bases and J by 6 bases, leaving 15 bases between them. This chain's CDR3 is CASSPLTRMDTQYF. The CDR3 DNA reads TGCGCCAGCAGCCCCTTGACCAGGATGGATACGCAGTATTTT.